These T cell receptor beta chains were read from a single sample in a study of T cells in localized non-small cell lung cancer. Some clones are missing from TCRdb's copy, which holds only in-frame ones; the method was immunoSEQ multiplex PCR. The sample yields some 16,000 clones, 70% to 90% seen once. The sample here was peripheral blood, taken before any cancer treatment. The receptors here all came from a male donor aged 60 or over with stage I lung adenocarcinoma. CDR3s leave out the opening cysteine and the closing phenylalanine or tryptophan.

v_gene	j_gene	CDR3aa
TRBV5-1	TRBJ2-5	ASSLGREGETQY
TRBV10-2	TRBJ2-7	ASSEVGRSSSYEQY
TRBV4-2	TRBJ1-1	ASSQAAQVNTEAF
TRBV6-6	TRBJ2-2	ASRTGQNTGELF
TRBV19	TRBJ2-1	ASKLASGSNEQF
TRBV19	TRBJ2-6	ASSIALSGANVLT
TRBV18	TRBJ2-1	ASSRRTGSSYNEQF
TRBV4-3	TRBJ1-5	ASSQGSNQPQH
TRBV5-8	TRBJ2-1	ASSLNNEQF
TRBV28	TRBJ2-5	ASSQYRTGGETQY
TRBV10-3	TRBJ2-2	AIEFGGELF
TRBV19	TRBJ1-1	ASSIGLSSEAF
TRBV7-2	TRBJ2-3	ASSPPGQFFTDTQY
TRBV5-1	TRBJ1-6	ASSKTGQGNSPLH